A single sample is the source of the 8 T cell receptor beta chains below, sequenced in a study of blood T cell repertoires in COVID-19. Only in-frame clones appear in the TCRdb table, and some are missing; sequencing was by immunoSEQ multiplex PCR. The sample contains approximately 390,000 clones, approximately 86% of which appear only once. The source material was PBMCs or T cells enriched from blood (not recorded which). The receptor set was obtained from a woman in her thirties or forties with acute COVID-19.

This clone was seen a few times. The chain couples TRBV9 to TRBJ2-1, with 15 positions matching TRBD2. Trimming took 3 bases from V and 15 from J; bases not matched to a gene: 19. CDR1 is SGDLS, CDR2 YYNGEE, per germline. The CDR3 extends over 18 amino acids. The DNA for the CDR3 is TGTGCCAGCAGCGAGGGTCTTATATGGACTAGCGGGGGGGCCTTATTGTTCTTC. Translation: CASSEGLIWTSGGALLFF.

This clone was picked up many times. Germline is not matched at one junction end, which may reflect a read error. The chain joins TRBV5-5 to TRBJ1-1, with a possible D match to TRBD1 (5 bases). The CDR3 loop spans 14 amino acids. Per germline, CDR1 SGHKS and CDR2 YYEKEE (reference sequence). The CDR3 coding sequence is TGTGCCAGCACCTTGGCGGGGGGAAGGTCTGAAGCTTTCTTT. This sequence encodes CASTLAGGRSEAFF.

This chain links TRBV19 with TRBJ1-2; 9 bases align to TRBD1. Germline CDR1 reads LNHDA; CDR2 reads SQIVND (reference sequence). The CDR3 totals 14 residues. V shed 5 bases and J 6 bases; nucleotides not matched to a gene: 7. The CDR3 loop is CASSPRDRVHGYTF. DNA for the CDR3: TGTGCCAGTAGTCCCCGGGACAGGGTCCATGGCTACACCTTC.

This rearrangement joins TRBV7-9 to TRBJ2-3; 10 nucleotides line up with TRBD1. The germline gives CDR1 SEHNR, CDR2 FQNEAQ (reference sequence). J was trimmed by 3 bases and V by 5 bases; bases with no gene match: 8. The CDR3 contains 16 residues. The chain's CDR3 is CASSTGTGVVTDTQYF. As DNA, the CDR3 is TGTGCCAGCAGCACCGGGACAGGGGTTGTGACAGATACGCAGTATTTT.

This clone was detected ten times or more. The CDR3 region is CASSQTGPLYGYTF. CDR3 in DNA: TGTGCCAGCAGTCAGACAGGCCCTCTCTATGGCTACACCTTC. The gene calls are TRBV6-5 and TRBJ1-2; TRBD1 is a possible D gene (6 bases). The germline CDR1 and CDR2 sequences are MNHEY and SVGAGI. Trimming shortened V by 5 bases and J by 4 bases, and 14 bases separated the two germline ends. This CDR3 comprises 14 residues.

This clone was picked up one time. This chain links TRBV19 with TRBJ1-5; tentative D call: TRBD1 (6 bases). Trimming left V 1 base short and J 0 bases short, with 10 bases between. CDR3 length: 16 amino acids. Germline assignment: CDR1 LNHDA and CDR2 SQIVND (reference sequence). CDR3 nucleotides: TGTGCCAGTAGTATAGGGACAGTCTATAGCAATCAGCCCCAGCATTTT. It is translated as CASSIGTVYSNQPQHF.

This rearrangement joins TRBV5-1 to TRBJ1-1; 9 bases align to TRBD1. Germline V gives CDR1 SGHRS, CDR2 YFSETQ. This CDR3 spans 18 amino acids. Trimming cost V 1 base and J 3 bases; bases outside gene matches: 13. The CDR3 protein is CASSLKPGQGTFYTEAFF. The DNA of the CDR3 is TGCGCCAGCAGCTTGAAACCGGGACAGGGAACCTTTTACACTGAAGCTTTCTTT.

This chain joins TRBV28 and TRBJ1-5, with TRBD1 as a possible D gene (6 bases). Trimming removed 2 bases from V and 5 bases from J, with 10 bases in between. Germline V CDR1 and CDR2: MDHEN, SYDVKM. The CDR3 runs 14 residues. CDR3 in DNA: TGTGCCAGCAGTTTACCTACAGGGTATCAGCCCCAGCATTTT. Its translation is CASSLPTGYQPQHF.